This T cell receptor beta chain emerged from a study of Tregs in tolerant kidney transplant recipients. The CDR3 sequence is 17 residues long. V shed 0 bases and J 2 bases; nucleotides not matched to a gene: 8. Generated by immunoSEQ multiplex PCR, the TCRdb table keeps only in-frame clones and is missing some. The data show fewer than 95,000 clones, roughly 93% seen once. As for this clone: Antigen: not known.

Regarding the study as a whole: Some patients' samples used different primers over time, so nucleotide sequences weren't comparable. The most relevant donor-specific Treg TCRbeta repertoire apparently came from expansion with activated donor B cells.

Related graft donors supplied nonmyeloablative bone marrow transplants, and mixed chimerism was transient. Thawed PBMCs were FACS-sorted into unstimulated CD4+CD25+CD127- regulatory T cells, CD4+CD25- non-regulatory cells, CD4 and CD8 cells. The rearrangement links TRBV5-3 to TRBJ1-5; 7 nucleotides line up with TRBD1. TRBV5-3 is annotated as an ORF whose role is uncertain. This specimen was CD4+ T cells from blood (PBMCs), taken 12 months after the transplant. This TCR derives from a human patient who received a combined kidney and bone marrow transplant. Some T cells may be provided by the graft donor. The CDR3 region has the DNA TGTGCCAGAAGCTTGGCTTTTGAGGGGGCCGGCAATCAGCCCCAGCATTTT. Protein: CARSLAFEGAGNQPQHF.